This T cell receptor beta chain emerged from a study of blood T cell repertoires in COVID-19 (dated by TCRdb to 2018 to 2021). Background for the entire study: Samples covering the acute and convalescent phases of COVID-19 were provided by collaborators in the United States, Italy and Spain. The prospective study material was composed of cDNA or gDNA derived from T cells, B-cell-depleted T cells, or PBMCs. The dataset comprised deeply sampled blood TCRbeta repertoires from subjects exposed to, actively infected with, or recovered from COVID-19. A freely available public database, intended as a resource for researchers studying the immune response to SARS-CoV-2, is where the repertoires were released. The samples were drawn from the first 160 participants of the ongoing ImmuneRACE study and from over a thousand subjects provided by 6 global collaborators. Sample metadata almost always included a de-identified subject ID, COVID-19 status, age in years and sex. Where available, HLA class I and class II types were taken from metadata supplied by the sample provider and were not determined by assay-based typing.

TCRbeta CDR3 regions were amplified from genomic DNA using the immunoSEQ Assay, a bias-controlled multiplex PCR. The paper's processing steps were these. The number of nucleated cells in each sample was estimated by amplification of reference gene primers within the assay. Sequence reads were collapsed and filtered to measure the absolute abundance of every unique TCRbeta CDR3 rearrangement. For each sample, productive Simpson clonality was calculated by taking the square root of Simpson's diversity index across productive rearrangements. As stored in TCRdb, this immuneACCESS dataset retains in-frame rearrangements with V and J assigned. A fraction of the clones does not appear; measured against another copy, unresolved V genes explain less than half of the discrepancy, and the remainder lacks a known reason. From that table come the V and J calls and clone size; the DNA was used to work out D and trimming. This sample lists approximately 100,000 clones; about 88% were detected once. Of the sample, 2% to 2.5% falls within the top ten clones.

General conclusions and limits of the study: The amount of clinical and demographic metadata varied by source and participant and was provided uncurated.

Turning to this clone: Which antigen it targets is not known. Base quality data are lacking; no much larger clone is found one base away.

Each collaborating institution followed its own protocols to collect whole blood in K2EDTA tubes. For TCRbeta analysis, collaborator samples were shipped as frozen whole blood, as isolated PBMCs, or as DNA extracted from either sample type. The clonotype originates from a human donor in a cohort sampled during active COVID-19. The sample was peripheral blood.

This receptor has the CDR3 CASSSRADFGTDTQYF. The nucleotide sequence is TGTGCCAGCAGCTCAAGGGCGGACTTTGGGACAGATACGCAGTATTTT. In this chain, TRBV5-8 is recombined with TRBJ2-3, with TRBD2 perhaps the D gene, on 5 matching bases. The CDR3, from cysteine to phenylalanine, totals 16 residues. The sequence is cut down to CDR3 DNA, 48 bases in frame from base 1. The V and J ends are trimmed by 3 bases and 3 bases, leaving 17 bases between them. Based on the germline V gene, the CDR1 and CDR2 sequences are SGHTS and YDEGEE.